The clone carrying this T cell receptor (beta chain) was detected only a few times. Trimming pared 3 bases from V and 4 bases from J, leaving 7 bases between. The germline V gene has CDR1 SGHRS and CDR2 YFSETQ. This CDR3 has 12 residues. This entry comes from a study of beta chain features in type 1 diabetes. What was sequenced were expressed TCRB transcripts, since all of the isolated RNA had been reverse transcribed. Clones were sequenced by immunoSEQ multiplex PCR, and TCRdb holds only the in-frame ones, with some missing. The profile shows fewer than 500,000 clones, 11% to 15% of them singletons. The chain has TRBV5-1 and TRBJ1-2; D is perhaps TRBD1 (6 bases). The source of this sequence is a man between 25 and 39 years old in good health. The sample comprised naive CD4+ T cells from blood. The CDR3 DNA sequence: TGCGCCAGCAGCTCACAGGGCTATGGCTACACCTTC. As protein: CASSSQGYGYTF.